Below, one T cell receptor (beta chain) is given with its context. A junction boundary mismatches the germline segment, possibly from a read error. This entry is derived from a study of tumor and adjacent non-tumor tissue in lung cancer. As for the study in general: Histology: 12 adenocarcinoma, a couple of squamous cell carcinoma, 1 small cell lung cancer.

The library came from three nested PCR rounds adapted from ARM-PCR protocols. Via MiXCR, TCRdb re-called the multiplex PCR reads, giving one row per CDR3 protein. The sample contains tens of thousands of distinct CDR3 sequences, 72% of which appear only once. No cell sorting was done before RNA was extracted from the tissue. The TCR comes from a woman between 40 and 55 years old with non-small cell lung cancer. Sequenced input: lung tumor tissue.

The CDR3 region has the DNA TGTGCCAGTAGTGAAGCGGGGAGAAGCTCCTACGAGCAGTACTTC. Protein: CASSEAGRSSYEQYF. The chain links TRBV6-1 to TRBJ2-7, with 7 bases that match TRBD2. The CDR3 has 15 residues. In germline, CDR1 is MNHNS, CDR2 SASEGT.